The clone carrying this T cell receptor (beta chain) was seen repeatedly, ten times or more. Its antigen is not identified. There are 14 residues in the CDR3. Trimming pared 2 bases from V and 0 bases from J, leaving 7 bases between. Germline values: CDR1 MDHEN, CDR2 SYDVKM. Sequencing used immunoSEQ multiplex PCR; TCRdb keeps in-frame clones, though not all of them. Altogether tens of thousands of clones were found in the sample, and no singletons occur. This entry is derived from a study of T cells after posttransplantation cyclophosphamide. Whole-study results and caveats: Later post-transplant blood repertoires were often dominated by donor CD8+ memory clones.

The sequence was collected from a woman aged 55-70 years in good health, CMV-negative, and a related stem cell transplant donor. Specimen: PBMCs. The rearrangement joins TRBV28 to TRBJ2-5; D uncertain. The CDR3 protein is CASSLTVNQETQYF. The CDR3 DNA reads as TGTGCCAGCAGTTTAACAGTTAACCAAGAGACCCAGTACTTC.